Presented here are 3 T cell receptor beta chains from one specimen sequenced in a study of CD8 T cells in Susac syndrome (dated 2019 in TCRdb). Library preparation employed the immunoSEQ multiplex PCR assay. RNA was extracted using the RNeasy kit, and roughly 0.5 to 1 ug of the RNA was reverse transcribed with random hexamers. TCRdb ran its own pipeline on the public reads, namely fastp trimming at Q25 and MiXCR clone calling, and kept in-frame beta chains. Identical CDR3 protein sequences are pooled into one entry, listed with their most common genes and DNA. The sample profile shows about 250,000 distinct CDR3 sequences; 93% of them were found once. Roughly 0.072% of the sample belongs to the ten largest clones. Sequencing used CD4+ T cells from PBMCs. Receptors were obtained from a human donor with multiple sclerosis.

The chain joins TRBV7-9 to TRBJ1-5; possibly TRBD1 for D (6 bases). CDR3 length equals 16 residues. Germline values: CDR1 SEHNR, CDR2 FQNEAQ (reference sequence). The V gene lost 3 bases and the J gene lost 1 base, with 13 bases spanning the gap. Here the CDR3 DNA reads TGTGCCAGCAGCTTCGGACAGTCCCTAAGCAATCAGCCCCAGCATTTT. Protein: CASSFGQSLSNQPQHF. Full variable domain (rest looked up from reference TRBV7-9 and TRBJ1-5): DTGVSQNPRHKITKRGQNVTFRCDPISEHNRLYWYRQTLGQGPEFLTYFQNEAQLEKSRLLSDRFSAERPKGSFSTLEIQRTEQGDSAMYLCASSFGQSLSNQPQHFGDGTRLSIL.

The chain is built from TRBV5-1 and TRBJ1-1; no firm D call. Germline assignment: CDR1 SGHRS and CDR2 YFSETQ. Trimming shortened V by 3 bases and J by 0 bases, and 9 bases separated the two germline ends. The CDR3 is made up of 14 amino acids. The CDR3 here is CASSSTSVNTEAFF. CDR3 DNA sequence: TGCGCCAGCAGCTCGACATCGGTGAACACTGAAGCTTTCTTT.

The genes are TRBV9 and TRBJ2-3; D may be TRBD2 (5 bases). The germline V gene has CDR1 SGDLS and CDR2 YYNGEE. CDR3 size: 14 residues. V gave up 3 bases and J gave up 4 bases, with 12 bases separating them. CDR3 in DNA: TGTGCCAGCAGCGGAGGACTGAGACCAGATACGCAGTATTTT. Protein: CASSGGLRPDTQYF.